This TCR beta chain is drawn from a study of breast tumors, draining lymph nodes, adjacent tissues. Findings of the study overall: Tumor TCR diversity was below lymph nodes but above nontumor tissue. Most tumor T cells seemingly derive from lymph node, then expand in tumor. Luminal-like breast cancer showed significantly greater tumor-nontumor repertoire similarity than basal-like breast cancer did.

As to this clonotype: The antigen is unknown. This may be a read error, as it is one base from a much larger clone.

TCRdb processed the multiplex PCR reads anew with MiXCR; each CDR3 protein has one entry. The sample holds 85,000 to 130,000 distinct CDR3 sequences, about 20% seen once. The lymph nodes were axillary draining lymph nodes from breast cancer patients. Looked up from germline, CDR1 is DFQATT and CDR2 is SNEGSKA (reference sequence). The CDR3 runs to 11 residues. Sample: axillary lymph node tissue. The chain is built from TRBV20-1 and TRBJ1-2; 8 nucleotides line up with TRBD1. The clonotype comes from a female donor with breast cancer. Some clones in this sample may be carry-over from other donors' samples. The CDR3 spells CNTDRDYGYTF. CDR3 DNA: TGCAACACGGACAGGGATTATGGCTACACCTTC.